This passage covers 12 T cell receptor beta chains from one sample sequenced in a study of vaccination effects on CD4 cells after COVID-19. Profiled with immunoSEQ multiplex PCR; TCRdb holds only in-frame clones, not every one. The profile shows tens of thousands of clones, approximately 74% of them singletons. Expansion with viral peptide pools was applied to antigen-specific CD4+ T cells by the ViraFEST assay prior to sequencing. With 9 to 11 days of culture completed, CD4+ T cells were isolated. What these receptors recognize is not known. Sample: CD4+ T cells from PBMCs cultured with HCoV-229E spike peptides, taken before COVID-19 vaccination. The receptors stem from a human donor who received a COVID-19 vaccine.

The V and J genes are TRBV30 and TRBJ1-3; D is perhaps TRBD1 (5 bases). CDR3 size: 14 residues. CDR1 GTSNPN and CDR2 SVGIG come from the germline V gene (reference sequence). The V end lost 2 bases, the J end lost 3 bases, and 11 bases lay between the germline ends. The CDR3 loop reads CAWSQGLGGNTIYF. For the CDR3, the DNA is TGTGCCTGGAGTCAGGGACTTGGTGGAAACACCATATATTTT.

This sequence joins TRBV21-1 and TRBJ2-1; the table's D call, TRBD1, has no DNA check behind it. TRBV21-1 is a pseudogene. CDR3 length: 15 amino acids. The DNA of the CDR3 is TGTGCCACCGTCACAGGGGGCTCTTCCTACAATGAGCAGTTCTTC. This translates into CATVTGGSSYNEQFF.

This chain joins TRBV5-1 and TRBJ2-3, with 8 positions matching TRBD2. The CDR3 loop spans 17 amino acids. With V trimmed by 1 base and J by 0 bases, 7 bases remained unmatched. In germline, CDR1 is SGHRS, CDR2 YFSETQ. The CDR3 region has the DNA TGCGCCAGCAGCTTGATTGGCGGGGGGCCTAGCACAGATACGCAGTATTTT. It codes for CASSLIGGGPSTDTQYF.

The rearrangement joins TRBV5-1 to TRBJ1-5, with 8 bases that match TRBD1. J was trimmed by 0 bases and V by 9 bases; bases with no gene match: 11. Germline lookup yields CDR1 SGHRS and CDR2 YFSETQ. This CDR3 is built from 16 residues. This CDR3 is CATKGQATNSNQPQHF. The CDR3 coding sequence is TGCGCCACCAAGGGACAGGCGACGAATAGCAATCAGCCCCAGCATTTT.

The sample holds a few counts of this clone. This chain connects TRBV25-1 to TRBJ1-6; 8 nucleotides agree with TRBD1. The CDR3 sequence is 15 residues long. Germline CDR1 reads MGHDK; CDR2 reads SYGVNS. V shed 3 bases and J 12 bases; nucleotides not matched to a gene: 10. The CDR3 bases are TGTGCCAGCAGTGAGATATCAGGGGGCGCTTTACCCCTCCACTTT. Translation: CASSEISGGALPLHF.

This CDR3 reads CASSLDGYEQYV. The DNA for the CDR3 is TGTGCCAGCAGTCTGGACGGCTACGAGCAGTACGTC. The chain carries TRBV28 and TRBJ2-7; D not resolved. The CDR3 is 12 residues long. Trimming shortened V by 5 bases and J by 3 bases, and 8 bases separated the two germline ends. Germline assignment: CDR1 MDHEN and CDR2 SYDVKM.

V gene TRBV28 combines with J gene TRBJ1-2, with D perhaps TRBD1 (5 bases). This CDR3 contains 12 residues. CDR1 is MDHEN, CDR2 SYDVKM, per germline. V lost 2 bases, J lost 8 bases, and 9 bases lay in between. In DNA, the CDR3 is TGTGCCAGCAGTTTAAACGGGGGAGGCTACACCTTC. This translates into CASSLNGGGYTF.

This rearrangement joins TRBV11-2 to TRBJ2-1; D ambiguous. Trimming stripped 3 bases from V and 5 bases from J, with 8 bases between. CDR3 length equals 13 residues. Looked up from germline, CDR1 is SGHAT and CDR2 is FQNNGV. The CDR3 bases are TGTGCCAGCAGCTTGGGCCGGAACAATGAGCAGTTCTTC. Its translation: CASSLGRNNEQFF.

The chain employs TRBV2 and TRBJ1-2; a weak D match, TRBD1 (5 bases). The germline V gene has CDR1 SNHLY and CDR2 FYNNEI. This CDR3 contains 13 residues. Between the trimmed V and J ends, which lost 4 bases and 0 bases, there was a span of 6 bases. CDR3 region: CASSGDSNYGYTF. The DNA for the CDR3 is TGTGCCAGCAGTGGGGACTCTAACTATGGCTACACCTTC.

This clone has a single count. CDR3 DNA: TGTGCCAGCTCACCACCGAACAGATCGGATTCACCCCTCCACTTT. This translates into CASSPPNRSDSPLHF. The chain employs TRBV18 and TRBJ1-6; D gene uncertain. Between the trimmed V and J ends, which lost 0 bases and 8 bases, there was a span of 11 bases. CDR3 length: 15 amino acids. CDR1 KGHSH and CDR2 LQKENI come from the germline V gene.

This clone was counted a few times. This chain's CDR3 is CASSAQTTSNQPQHF. The DNA for the CDR3 is TGTGCCAGCAGTGCTCAGACCACTAGCAATCAGCCCCAGCATTTT. The chain is built from TRBV2 and TRBJ1-5, with no clear D. V lost 4 bases to trimming and J lost 0 bases, with 10 bases between them. This CDR3 is 15 amino acids long. From germline, CDR1 is SNHLY and CDR2 FYNNEI.

This clone was found a few times. This chain links TRBV12-3 or TRBV12-4 with TRBJ1-3; D not resolved. The CDR3 covers 12 residues. Trimming took off 5 bases at V and 7 bases at J, with 9 bases between the two ends. The CDR3 region is CASSDGFNTIYF. CDR3 nucleotide sequence: TGTGCCAGCAGTGATGGCTTTAACACCATATATTTT.